This T cell receptor beta chain is drawn from a study of blood T cell repertoires in COVID-19. At the level of the study: COVID-19 samples from acute and convalescent phases originated in the United States, Italy and Spain.

Clones were sequenced by immunoSEQ multiplex PCR, and TCRdb holds only the in-frame ones, with some missing. The sample contains over 400,000 clones, over 75% of which appear only once. The CDR3 totals 15 residues. V was trimmed by 3 bases and J by 3 bases, leaving 11 bases between them. Germline V lookup: CDR1 SGHTA, CDR2 FQGTGA. This receptor was taken from a human donor in a cohort sampled during active COVID-19. Sequenced material: peripheral blood. J is TRBJ1-4 and V is TRBV7-3; tentative D call: TRBD1 (6 bases). This CDR3 reads CASSLQTGPNEKLFF. CDR3 nucleotides: TGTGCCAGCAGCTTGCAGACAGGCCCTAATGAAAAACTGTTTTTT. Full variable domain (rest looked up from reference TRBV7-3 and TRBJ1-4): GAGVSQTPSNKVTEKGKYVELRCDPISGHTALYWYRQSLGQGPEFLIYFQGTGAADDSGLPNDRFFAVRPEGSVSTLKIQRTERGDSAVYLCASSLQTGPNEKLFFGSGTQLSVL.